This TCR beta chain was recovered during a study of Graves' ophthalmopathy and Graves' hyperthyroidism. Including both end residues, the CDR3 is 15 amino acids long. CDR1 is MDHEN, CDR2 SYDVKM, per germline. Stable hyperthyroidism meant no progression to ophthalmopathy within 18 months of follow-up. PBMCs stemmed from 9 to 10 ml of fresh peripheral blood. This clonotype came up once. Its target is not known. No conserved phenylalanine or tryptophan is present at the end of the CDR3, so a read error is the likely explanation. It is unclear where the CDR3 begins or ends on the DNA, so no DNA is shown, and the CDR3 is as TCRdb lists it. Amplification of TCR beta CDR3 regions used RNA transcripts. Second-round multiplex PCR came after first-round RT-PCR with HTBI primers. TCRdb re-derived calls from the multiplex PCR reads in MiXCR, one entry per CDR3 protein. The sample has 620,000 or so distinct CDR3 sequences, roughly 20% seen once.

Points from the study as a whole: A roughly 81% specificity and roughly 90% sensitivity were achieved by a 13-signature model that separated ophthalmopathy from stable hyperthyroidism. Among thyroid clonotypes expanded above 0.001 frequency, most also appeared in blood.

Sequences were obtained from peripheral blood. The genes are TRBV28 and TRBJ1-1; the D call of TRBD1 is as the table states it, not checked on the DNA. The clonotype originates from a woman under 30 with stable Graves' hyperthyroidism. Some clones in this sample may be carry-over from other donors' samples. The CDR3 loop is CASSLFGRGETEACY.